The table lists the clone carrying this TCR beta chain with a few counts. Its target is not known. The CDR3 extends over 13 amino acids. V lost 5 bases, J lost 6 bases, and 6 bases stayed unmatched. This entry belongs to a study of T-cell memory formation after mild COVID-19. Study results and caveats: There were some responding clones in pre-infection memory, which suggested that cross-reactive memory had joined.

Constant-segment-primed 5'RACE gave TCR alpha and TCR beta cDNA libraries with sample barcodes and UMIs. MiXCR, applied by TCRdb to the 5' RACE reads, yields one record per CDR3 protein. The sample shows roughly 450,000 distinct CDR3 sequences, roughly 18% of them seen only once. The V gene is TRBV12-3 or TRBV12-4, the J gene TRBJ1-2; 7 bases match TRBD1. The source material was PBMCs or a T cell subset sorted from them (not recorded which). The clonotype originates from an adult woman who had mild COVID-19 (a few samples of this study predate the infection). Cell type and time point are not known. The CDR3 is CASSLRGTNGYTF. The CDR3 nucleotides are TGTGCCAGCAGTCTCAGGGGGACGAATGGCTACACCTTC.